The rows below give T cell receptor beta chains drawn from one sample of a study of cytomegalovirus exposure and HLA in healthy donors. Clones were read by immunoSEQ multiplex PCR, and TCRdb kept only the in-frame ones, dropping some. Of fewer than 250,000 clones listed, around 75% were seen once; the top ten hold approximately 0.39%. Sequencing used PBMCs. These receptors originate from a male donor in good health and CMV-seropositive. Each CDR3 is given with its conserved first and last residue.

V gene	CDR3 protein
TRBV5-1	CASSTGTSGKGTQYF
TRBV4-1	CASSHAPQGAYEQYF
TRBV9	CASSVEYIGNTIYF
TRBV7-2	CASSLAPITGELFF
TRBV27	CASSLQGGTEAFF
TRBV7-9	CASSQNSNQPQHF
TRBV7-2	CASSFGISVTGGYEQYF
TRBV4-1	CASSQPGQTYEQYF
TRBV5-4	CASSQDQQPQHF
TRBV27	CAILFWSLGGTEAFF
TRBV5-1	CASSLASGTSGTTYEQYF
TRBV19	CASSIRQGSNQPQHF
TRBV5-4	CASSPGGQEYGYTF
TRBV7-8	CASSLGGGGNNEQFF